This TCR beta chain was obtained from a study of cytomegalovirus exposure and HLA in healthy donors. This PCR relied on a set of 60 Vbeta primers and 13 Jbeta primers. Method: immunoSEQ multiplex PCR; TCRdb's copy keeps in-frame clones and lacks some. This sample has approximately 220,000 clones; approximately 80% occur once, and the top ten carry about 3%. Study-level results: A classifier reportedly called cytomegalovirus status with high sensitivity and specificity. Later on, analysis showed that most CMV-associated TCR beta chains appeared to be HLA-restricted.

Comments on this clone: Its antigen is unknown.

Trimming took 3 bases from V and 6 from J; bases not matched to a gene: 10. The CDR3 is 16 residues long. CDR1 SGHRS and CDR2 YFSETQ come from the germline V gene. The gene calls are TRBV5-1 and TRBJ2-3; 10 nucleotides align to TRBD2. The sequence derives from a man aged 30 to 45 in good health and CMV-seronegative. Sample: PBMCs. The CDR3: CASSSRASGGHDTQYF. The CDR3 DNA sequence: TGCGCCAGCAGCTCCCGTGCTAGCGGGGGTCATGATACGCAGTATTTT.